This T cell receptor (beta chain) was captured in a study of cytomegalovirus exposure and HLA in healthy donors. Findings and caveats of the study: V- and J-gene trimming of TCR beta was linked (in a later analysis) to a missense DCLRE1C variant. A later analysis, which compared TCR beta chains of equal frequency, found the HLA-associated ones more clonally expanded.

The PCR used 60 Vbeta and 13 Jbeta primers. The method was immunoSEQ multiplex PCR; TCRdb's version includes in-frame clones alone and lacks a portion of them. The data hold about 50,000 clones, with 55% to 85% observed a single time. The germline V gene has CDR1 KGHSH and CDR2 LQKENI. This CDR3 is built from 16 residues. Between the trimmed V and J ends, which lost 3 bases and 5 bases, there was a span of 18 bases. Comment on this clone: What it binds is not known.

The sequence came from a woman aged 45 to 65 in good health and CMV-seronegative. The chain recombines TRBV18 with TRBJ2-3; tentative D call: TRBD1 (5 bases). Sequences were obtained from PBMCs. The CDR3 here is CASSPVTSLRGDTQYF. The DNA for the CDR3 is TGTGCCAGCTCACCCGTTACCAGCTTAAGGGGAGATACGCAGTATTTT.